A selection of T cell receptor beta chains follows, all from one sample in a study of monozygotic twins with cystic fibrosis. Method: immunoSEQ multiplex PCR; TCRdb's copy keeps in-frame clones and lacks some. The repertoire has about 36,000 clones, around nine tenths of them found once; the top ten carry approximately 0.19%. The sample was blood. The receptor source for this set is a boy aged 2 to 9 with cystic fibrosis. CDR3s include the opening cysteine and the closing phenylalanine or tryptophan.

cdr3_aa j_call v_call
CASSFQEGPNNQPQHF TRBJ1-5 TRBV6-6
CASRDRGATNEKLFF TRBJ1-4 TRBV19
CASSPRGGANYGYTF TRBJ1-2 TRBV27
CASSFGQGNTEAFF TRBJ1-1 TRBV6-5
CASSPSPDNYGYTF TRBJ1-2 TRBV7-2
CASSPSGTGEYSPLHF TRBJ1-6 TRBV5-4
CASSGDYSNQPQHF TRBJ1-5 TRBV9
CASSVTRDYNEQFF TRBJ2-1 TRBV9
CASRNAVLGTGELFF TRBJ2-2 TRBV7-2
CSVEWGHITDTQYF TRBJ2-3 TRBV29-1
CASSRTLGDGYTF TRBJ1-2 TRBV6-5
CASSLVSAGRNEQFF TRBJ2-1 TRBV5-6
CASSFEAGPYNEQFF TRBJ2-1 TRBV5-5
CASSEGGYQPQHF TRBJ1-5 TRBV2
CASSLEGVWAGNTIYF TRBJ1-3 TRBV5-1
CASSLGLGPHQPQHF TRBJ1-5 TRBV27
CASSEWGQYYGYTF TRBJ1-2 TRBV25-1
CASSAELRPNTEAFF TRBJ1-1 TRBV9
CASSLGLADPNTEAFF TRBJ1-1 TRBV5-1
CASSPLAGGPREQFF TRBJ2-1 TRBV27
CASSVDGGGNNEQFF TRBJ2-1 TRBV9
CASSEPGQGNLPNTEAFF TRBJ1-1 TRBV25-1
CASSLEGGAGEKLFF TRBJ1-4 TRBV5-6
CASSPSGQGWKNTEAFF TRBJ1-1 TRBV7-9
CASSSGTGVADTQYF TRBJ2-3 TRBV19
CASSSDSTGHHSGNTIYF TRBJ1-3 TRBV7-9
CASREPYEQYF TRBJ2-7 TRBV2
CASSFEGGEQFF TRBJ2-1 TRBV11-2
CASSLARGVTGYTF TRBJ1-2 TRBV13
CASSPEWAHNEQFF TRBJ2-1 TRBV7-2
CASSQWGAPYSYEQYF TRBJ2-7 TRBV14
CASSIGSLAQYF TRBJ2-3 TRBV19
CASSSGQLEAFF TRBJ1-1 TRBV6-5
CASSLQTSGTDTQYF TRBJ2-3 TRBV4-2
CASSYTLAGDPDEQFF TRBJ2-1 TRBV6-5
CASSELAGGTFYNEQFF TRBJ2-1 TRBV2
CASSTASGGTDTQYF TRBJ2-3 TRBV19
CASSIGTRGNQPQHF TRBJ1-5 TRBV19
CASSKQGRSGNTIYF TRBJ1-3 TRBV19
CASVPQTSYGYTF TRBJ1-2 TRBV2
CASSLSPAGNTIYF TRBJ1-3 TRBV27
CASSLGHPNEQFF TRBJ2-1 TRBV11-3
CASSYSPDRGYEQYF TRBJ2-7 TRBV6-6
CASSPLGEQVDTQYF TRBJ2-3 TRBV7-9
CASSQAEGGGQPQHF TRBJ1-5 TRBV4-2
CASSPAKGEAPYGYTF TRBJ1-2 TRBV27
CASGRVGTDTQYF TRBJ2-3 TRBV5-6
CASSEGGLAGGQYQETQYF TRBJ2-5 TRBV6-1
CVVLRGCHEQFF TRBJ2-1 TRBV1
CASSIGDGPPTF TRBJ1-1 TRBV19
CASSSGGAVEAFF TRBJ1-1 TRBV11-3
CASSQDRANYGYTF TRBJ1-2 TRBV6-1
CASRPPGEGETQYF TRBJ2-5 TRBV7-9
CASRDHIGSYNSPLHF TRBJ1-6 TRBV19